This TCR beta chain was captured in a study of blood T cells in healthy people across ages. Study results and limitations: Donor CMV infection status was unknown, possibly confounding age-related changes in expanded clonotypes. It was held that diversity estimates obtained from one million T cells represented underestimates. Long-lived and aged donors differed, with more naive CD4+ cells and higher diversity in the long-lived.

Germline CDR1 and CDR2: KGHSH and LQKENI. Trimming stripped 3 bases from V and 1 base from J, with 12 bases between. The CDR3 is 15 amino acids. For every donor, a draw yielded 9.5 to 10 milliliters of peripheral blood. This clonotype was observed a few times. The antigen remains undetermined. A sample-barcoded 5' primer and a J-beta primer mix were used in a second PCR of roughly 7 to 12 cycles. TCRdb used MiXCR to reprocess the 5' RACE reads, holding one entry per CDR3 protein. The sample lists 1.5 million to 2 million distinct CDR3 sequences, 28% occurring once. The chain joins TRBV18 to TRBJ2-5, with TRBD1 as a possible D gene (5 bases). The origin of this receptor is a woman aged 25 to 45 in good health. The sample was blood. The CDR3 coding sequence is TGTGCCAGCTCACCCGTGTGGGGCAGCCAAGAGACCCAGTACTTC. Translation gives CASSPVWGSQETQYF.